This TCR beta chain was obtained from a study of cytomegalovirus exposure and HLA in healthy donors. This CDR3 spans 15 amino acids. Germline V gene lookup returns CDR1 SGHNT and CDR2 YYREEE (reference sequence). V was trimmed by 3 bases and J by 4 bases, leaving 14 bases between them. Vbeta (60) and Jbeta (13) primers were used in the PCR. Per the study methods: As a later analysis found, there were 70 million to 100 million unique TCR beta chains, of which roughly 11 million were shared. Measured with immunoSEQ multiplex PCR; TCRdb has only the in-frame clones, and not every one. V and J calls and clone size are copied from that table; D and trimming were computed from the DNA. The repertoire holds around 67,000 clones, with around 80% as singletons. Notes on the study in general: For most TCR sequences rarity was the rule, although some public TCRs occurred in many donors.

As for this clone: Its specificity is unknown.

This TCR came from a woman aged 25 to 39 in good health and CMV-seropositive. The V gene is TRBV5-4, the J gene TRBJ2-1; D is unresolved. The sequenced material came from PBMCs. CDR3 region: CASSSPQTGYNEQFF. CDR3 in DNA: TGTGCCAGCAGCTCTCCCCAGACTGGATACAATGAGCAGTTCTTC. The full variable domain, completed using reference TRBV5-4 and TRBJ2-1, is ETGVTQSPTHLIKTRGQQVTLRCSSQSGHNTVSWYQQALGQGPQFIFQYYREEENGRGNFPPRFSGLQFPNYSSELNVNALELDDSALYLCASSSPQTGYNEQFFGPGTRLTVL.